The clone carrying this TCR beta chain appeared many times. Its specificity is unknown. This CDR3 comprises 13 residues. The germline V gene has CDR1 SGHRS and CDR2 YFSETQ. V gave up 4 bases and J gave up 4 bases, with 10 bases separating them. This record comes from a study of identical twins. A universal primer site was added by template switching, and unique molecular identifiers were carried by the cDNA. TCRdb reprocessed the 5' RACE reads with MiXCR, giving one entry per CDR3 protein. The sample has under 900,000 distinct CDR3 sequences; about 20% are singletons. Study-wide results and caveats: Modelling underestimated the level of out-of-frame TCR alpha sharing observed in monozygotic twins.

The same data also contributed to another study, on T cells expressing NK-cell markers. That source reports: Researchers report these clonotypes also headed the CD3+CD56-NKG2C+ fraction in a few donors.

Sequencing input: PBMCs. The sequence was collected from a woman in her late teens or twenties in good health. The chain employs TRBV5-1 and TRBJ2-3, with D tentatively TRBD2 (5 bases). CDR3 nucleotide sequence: TGCGCCAGCAGCCACCCTAGCTCAGATACGCAGTATTTT. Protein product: CASSHPSSDTQYF.